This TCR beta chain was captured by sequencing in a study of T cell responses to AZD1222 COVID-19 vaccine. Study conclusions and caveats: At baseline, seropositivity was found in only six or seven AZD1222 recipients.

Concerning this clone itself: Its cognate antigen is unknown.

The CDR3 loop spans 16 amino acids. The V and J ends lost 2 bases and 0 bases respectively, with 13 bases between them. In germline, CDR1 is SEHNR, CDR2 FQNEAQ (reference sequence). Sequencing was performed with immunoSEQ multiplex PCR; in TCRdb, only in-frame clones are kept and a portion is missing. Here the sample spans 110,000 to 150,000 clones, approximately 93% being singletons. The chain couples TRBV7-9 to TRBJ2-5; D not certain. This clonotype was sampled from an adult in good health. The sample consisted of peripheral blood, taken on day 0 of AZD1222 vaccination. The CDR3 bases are TGTGCCAGCAGCTTAAGGTACAGTCTGTACCAAGAGACCCAGTACTTC. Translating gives CASSLRYSLYQETQYF.